Included here is one T cell receptor beta chain sequence, with context. No antigen is known for it. Sequencing used immunoSEQ multiplex PCR; TCRdb keeps in-frame clones, though not all of them. The sample lists tens of thousands of clones, about 90% occurring once. The CDR3 is 13 amino acids. V shed 8 bases and J 3 bases; nucleotides not matched to a gene: 7. The germline CDR1 and CDR2 sequences are MNHNS and SASEGT. The sample originates from a study of a mutant IDH1 vaccine in newly diagnosed glioma. Overall study: Vaccinations were initiated 4-6 weeks following radiotherapy alone, or were given together with temozolomide cycles. Held at week 35, visit V12 was the safety follow-up, and visit V13 followed at week 47.

Findings of the study overall: Changes in the top peripheral T cell clonotypes seemingly had no bearing on pseudoprogression.

Described time point: week 35, safety follow-up. Each dose of the vaccine consisted of 300 ug of mutant IDH1 20-mer peptide, with topical imiquimod. Patients carried new grade 3 or 4 IDH1-mutant astrocytomas lacking nuclear ATRX. The material was PBMCs, obtained from a glioma patient whose treatment included an IDH1 peptide vaccine. This receptor was obtained from a man aged 40-49 years with glioma. The V gene is TRBV6-1, the J gene TRBJ2-7, with 7 bases matching TRBD2. The CDR3 is CASEPGGNYEQYF. CDR3 DNA: TGTGCCAGCGAACCGGGGGGTAACTACGAGCAGTACTTC.